A selection of T cell receptor beta chains follows, all from one sample in a study of blood T cell repertoires in COVID-19. Produced via immunoSEQ multiplex PCR; TCRdb's table is partial and in-frame only. The table has about 210,000 clones, roughly 86% seen once. The sample consisted of peripheral blood. These receptors were taken from a woman aged 35 to 49 with acute or convalescent COVID-19. Each CDR3 is given with its conserved first and last residue. D genes are given only for firm matches. Size tells how often a clone was seen (once, few, many) or the class of an expanded clone, and some rows leave it out.

V gene	clone size	D gene	J gene	CDR3 protein	CDR3 DNA
TRBV15	-	TRBD2	TRBJ2-1	CATSRDLASGNPLEQFF	TGTGCCACCAGCAGAGATCTCGCTAGCGGAAACCCACTTGAGCAGTTCTTC
TRBV27	-	TRBD2	TRBJ2-7	CASSLLGLAEDFPYEQYF	TGTGCCAGCAGTTTACTGGGACTAGCGGAGGACTTTCCCTACGAGCAGTACTTC
TRBV5-1	-	TRBD2	TRBJ2-5	CASSPGASGGETQYF	TGCGCCAGCAGTCCCGGGGCTAGCGGGGGGGAGACCCAGTACTTC
TRBV18	few	-	TRBJ2-7	CASSPGLGGEQYF	TGTGCCAGCTCACCGGGACTCGGCGGCGAGCAGTACTTC
TRBV3-1/TRBV3-2	-	TRBD2	TRBJ2-5	CASSQGSGRVGEETQYF	TGTGCCAGCAGCCAAGGTAGCGGGAGGGTCGGGGAAGAGACCCAGTACTTC
TRBV15	-	TRBD1	TRBJ1-4	CATSREGTGRGREKLFF	TGTGCCACCAGCAGAGAGGGAACGGGAAGGGGGCGTGAAAAACTGTTTTTT
TRBV10-2	-	-	TRBJ1-3	CASSSVRNTIYF	TGCGCCAGCAGTTCGGTCCGAAACACCATATATTTT
TRBV27	-	-	TRBJ1-1	CASSSETGEAFF	TGTGCCAGCAGTTCCGAGACAGGTGAAGCTTTCTTT
TRBV5-1	-	-	TRBJ2-6	CASSKDRRTGANVLTF	TGCGCCAGCTCCAAAGACAGGCGGACGGGGGCCAACGTCCTGACTTTC
TRBV5-6	-	TRBD1	TRBJ2-2	CASSRTGIGELFF	TGTGCCAGCAGCCGGACAGGGATCGGGGAGCTGTTTTTT
TRBV15	-	-	TRBJ2-3	CATSRGGLDTQYF	TGTGCCACCAGCAGAGGTGGACTAGATACGCAGTATTTT
TRBV5-1	-	TRBD2	TRBJ2-2	CASSQPGTSGHTGELFF	TGCGCCAGCAGCCAACCTGGGACTAGCGGGCACACCGGGGAGCTGTTTTTT
TRBV4-3	-	-	TRBJ1-1	CASSQGGERTEAFF	TGCGCCAGCAGCCAAGGGGGGGAAAGAACTGAAGCTTTCTTT
TRBV6-1	-	-	TRBJ1-1	CASSEEEGTEAFF	TGTGCCAGCAGTGAGGAGGAAGGCACTGAAGCTTTCTTT
TRBV19	-	-	TRBJ1-1	CASSIRQLNTEAFF	TGTGCCAGTAGCATACGACAGTTGAACACTGAAGCTTTCTTT
TRBV11-2	once	-	TRBJ1-1	CASSFAGSSRNTEAFF	TGTGCCAGCAGCTTTGCAGGGTCAAGCCGGAACACTGAAGCTTTCTTT
TRBV27	once	-	TRBJ1-4	CASSRGRGREKLFF	TGTGCCAGCAGCCGCGGGCGGGGGCGAGAAAAACTGTTTTTT
TRBV3-1/TRBV3-2	-	TRBD2	TRBJ2-2	CASRETSGGTIGELFF	TGTGCCAGCAGGGAGACTAGCGGGGGCACAATCGGGGAGCTGTTTTTT
TRBV5-4	-	TRBD2	TRBJ2-5	CASSSRTSGRSGETQYF	TGTGCCAGCAGCAGTCGGACTAGCGGGAGGTCGGGGGAGACCCAGTACTTC
TRBV5-1	-	TRBD2	TRBJ2-7	CASDPLGREGGPQYF	TGCGCCAGCGACCCTTTGGGCAGGGAGGGAGGACCTCAGTACTTC
TRBV7-2	-	TRBD2	TRBJ2-3	CASSPAGGASTDTQYF	TGTGCCAGCAGCCCGGCCGGGGGGGCTAGCACAGATACGCAGTATTTT
TRBV11-2	-	-	TRBJ2-3	CASSRKGGTTDTQYF	TGTGCCAGCAGCCGAAAAGGGGGAACAACAGATACGCAGTATTTT
TRBV12-5	-	TRBD1	TRBJ1-5	CASGSRVGQGSWQPQHF	TGTGCTAGTGGTTCACGCGTAGGACAGGGTTCGTGGCAGCCCCAGCATTTT
TRBV5-5	-	-	TRBJ2-5	CASSQGGVETQYF	TGTGCCAGCAGCCAGGGGGGAGTGGAGACCCAGTACTTC
TRBV19	-	-	TRBJ1-1	CASSISQNTEAFF	TGTGCCAGTAGTATATCCCAGAACACTGAAGCTTTCTTT
TRBV7-2	-	TRBD1	TRBJ1-2	CASSSGYRGVDGYTF	TGTGCCAGCAGCTCGGGATACAGGGGTGTTGATGGCTACACCTTC
TRBV24-1	-	-	TRBJ2-7	CATSDSTAESSYEQYF	TGTGCCACCAGTGATTCTACAGCCGAGAGCTCCTACGAGCAGTACTTC
TRBV5-1	few	-	TRBJ2-7	CASSSAAQTPTYEQYF	TGCGCCAGCAGCTCCGCAGCCCAGACACCTACCTACGAGCAGTACTTC
TRBV6-5	-	TRBD1	TRBJ1-2	CASSYGTGANYGYTF	TGTGCCAGCAGTTACGGGACAGGGGCAAACTATGGCTACACCTTC
TRBV10-3	-	-	TRBJ1-1	CAIRETDTTEAFF	TGTGCCATCAGGGAGACAGATACCACTGAAGCTTTCTTT
TRBV7-9	-	-	TRBJ1-6	CASSTVSASSYNSPLHF	TGTGCCAGCAGCACAGTCTCCGCGAGCTCCTATAATTCACCCCTCCACTTT
TRBV3-1/TRBV3-2	-	-	TRBJ2-5	CASRRGKETQYF	TGTGCCAGCCGACGGGGGAAGGAGACCCAGTACTTC
TRBV9	-	TRBD1	TRBJ1-3	CASSVETGSRNTIYF	TGTGCCAGCAGCGTAGAGACAGGGTCTAGAAACACCATATATTTT
TRBV6-1	few	-	TRBJ2-3	CASSEGVRSTDTQYF	TGTGCCAGCAGTGAAGGTGTGCGGTCCACAGATACGCAGTATTTT
TRBV4-1	-	-	TRBJ2-7	CASSQERSAQGSYEQYF	TGCGCCAGCAGCCAAGAACGGTCGGCCCAGGGCTCCTACGAGCAGTACTTC
TRBV12-3/TRBV12-4	-	TRBD1	TRBJ1-2	CASSSPKTGGRTF	TGTGCCAGCAGTTCACCAAAGACAGGGGGCCGCACCTTC
TRBV5-1	few	-	TRBJ1-4	CASSPLTTNEKLFF	TGCGCCAGCAGCCCTCTTACAACTAATGAAAAACTGTTTTTT
TRBV2	few	TRBD1	TRBJ1-1	CASQERGLTEAFF	TGTGCCAGCCAGGAGAGGGGGCTCACTGAAGCTTTCTTT
TRBV7-9	once	-	TRBJ2-5	CASSYRAPTEETQYF	TGTGCCAGCAGCTACAGGGCCCCGACCGAAGAGACCCAGTACTTC